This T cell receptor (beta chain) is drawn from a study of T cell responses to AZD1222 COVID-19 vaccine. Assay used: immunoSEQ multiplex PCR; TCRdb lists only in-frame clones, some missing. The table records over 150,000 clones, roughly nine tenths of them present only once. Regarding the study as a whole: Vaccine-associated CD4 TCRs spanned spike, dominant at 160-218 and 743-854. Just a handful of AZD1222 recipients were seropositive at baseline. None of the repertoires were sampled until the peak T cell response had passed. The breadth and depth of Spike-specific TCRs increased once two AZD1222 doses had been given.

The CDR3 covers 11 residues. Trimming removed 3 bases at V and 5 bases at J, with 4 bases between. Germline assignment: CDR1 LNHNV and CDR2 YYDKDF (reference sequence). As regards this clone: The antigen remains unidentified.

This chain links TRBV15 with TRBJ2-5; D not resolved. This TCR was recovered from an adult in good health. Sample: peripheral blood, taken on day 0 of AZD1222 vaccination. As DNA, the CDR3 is TGTGCCACCAGCAGGCGGGAGACCCAGTACTTC. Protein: CATSRRETQYF.